A single sample is the source of the 8 T cell receptor beta chains below, sequenced in a study of T cell responses to AZD1222 COVID-19 vaccine. The table came from immunoSEQ multiplex PCR; TCRdb's copy has only in-frame clones and leaves some out. The data hold over 150,000 clones, with approximately 91% observed a single time. The sequences come from peripheral blood, collected on day 0 of AZD1222 vaccination. Source of these receptors: an adult in good health.

In nucleotides, the CDR3 is TGTGCCAGCAGCGTAGGCGGGGGCCAAGAGACCCAGTACTTC. It codes for CASSVGGGQETQYF. J is TRBJ2-5 and V is TRBV9, with 7 positions matching TRBD2. From germline, CDR1 is SGDLS and CDR2 YYNGEE. The CDR3 is made up of 14 amino acids. V lost 0 bases and J lost 1; bases outside the gene matches: 0.

The chain employs TRBV28 and TRBJ1-1; the match to TRBD1 covers 11 bases. CDR3 size: 15 residues. V lost 6 bases, J lost 4 bases, and 7 bases stayed unmatched. Germline CDR1 reads MDHEN; CDR2 reads SYDVKM. Written as DNA, the CDR3 is TGTGCCAGCAGCATCCTCGGGACAGGGGGCACTGAAGCTTTCTTT. Translation gives CASSILGTGGTEAFF.

The chain carries TRBV24-1 and TRBJ1-2; D is ambiguous. Germline V gives CDR1 KGHDR, CDR2 SFDVKD. The CDR3 has 13 amino acids. The V and J ends lost 2 bases and 7 bases respectively, with 10 bases between them. CDR3 sequence: CATSDSGLRGYTF. The CDR3 nucleotides are TGTGCCACCAGTGATTCCGGGTTACGTGGCTACACCTTC.

The chain joins TRBV3-1 (or the pseudogene TRBV3-2) to TRBJ1-1; D gene unclear. Trimming removed 7 bases at V and 1 base at J, with 16 bases between. The CDR3 spans 15 residues. Germline V lookup: CDR1 LGHDT, CDR2 YNNKEL (reference sequence). In DNA form, the CDR3 reads TGTGCCAGCACCACCAAGATCATGGGGAACACTGAAGCTTTCTTT. Encoded protein: CASTTKIMGNTEAFF.

J is TRBJ2-7 and V is TRBV7-2; D ambiguous. This CDR3 comprises 15 residues. The V gene lost 5 bases and the J gene lost 7 bases, with 21 bases spanning the gap. Germline CDR1 and CDR2: SGHTA and FQGNSA. In DNA, the CDR3 is TGTGCCAGCAGCGCGAACGTGGGAATCGACGGAGAGCAGTACTTC. Amino acid sequence: CASSANVGIDGEQYF.

This sequence joins TRBV9 and TRBJ1-4; tentatively, D is TRBD1 (5 bases). The germline CDR1 and CDR2 sequences are SGDLS and YYNGEE. This CDR3 is 15 amino acids long. V was pared by 2 bases and J by 0 bases, with 8 bases between. The CDR3, as DNA: TGTGCCAGCAGCGTGACGGGGGCAACTAATGAAAAACTGTTTTTT. It is translated as CASSVTGATNEKLFF.

The chain employs TRBV3-1 (or the pseudogene TRBV3-2) and TRBJ1-2, with a possible D match to TRBD1 (5 bases). V was clipped by 1 base and J by 4 bases, with 16 bases between them. This CDR3 contains 16 residues. CDR1 is LGHDT and CDR2 is YNNKEL in the germline V gene (reference sequence). CDR3 nucleotides: TGTGCCAGCAGCCAAGTGGAGGGGTGGGCGGCCTATGGCTACACCTTC. Residues: CASSQVEGWAAYGYTF.

This rearrangement joins TRBV7-2 to TRBJ1-1, with D possibly being TRBD1 (5 bases). The CDR3 runs 13 residues. The germline V gene encodes CDR1 SGHTA and CDR2 FQGNSA. The germline V and J ends were trimmed by 5 bases and 3 bases, with 10 bases remaining between them. CDR3 in amino acids: CASSPGGYTEAFF. The CDR3 DNA follows: TGTGCCAGCAGCCCCGGGGGGTACACTGAAGCTTTCTTT.